These T cell receptor beta chains were read from a single sample in a study of beta chain features in type 1 diabetes. Data came from immunoSEQ multiplex PCR; TCRdb stores just in-frame clones and leaves some out. The repertoire holds about 900,000 clones, roughly 17% seen once, with 0.023% in the top ten. Specimen: naive CD4+ T cells from blood. All receptors come from a woman aged 18-29 years in good health. CDR3s include the opening cysteine and the closing phenylalanine or tryptophan. The order of the fields is V gene, J gene, D gene, clone size, CDR3 protein, CDR3 DNA. The D gene is left open where the match is weak. Size values are once, few and many counts, or a class for expanded clones, and some rows have none.

>TRBV5-5|TRBJ2-1|TRBD2|.
CASSLDYGRNEQFF
TGTGCCAGCAGCTTGGATTACGGGAGGAATGAGCAGTTCTTC
>TRBV2|TRBJ1-5|TRBD1|.
CASGGTGDNQPQHF
TGTGCCAGCGGGGGGACAGGGGACAATCAGCCCCAGCATTTT
>TRBV9|TRBJ1-4|.|.
CASSVVRIGKDSFLFNEKLFF
TGTGCCAGCAGCGTAGTCCGGATAGGAAAGGACAGTTTCCTATTTAATGAAAAACTGTTTTTT
>TRBV20-1|TRBJ1-2|.|few
CSAQQPSGYTF
TGCAGTGCCCAGCAGCCATCTGGCTACACCTTC
>TRBV28|TRBJ2-7|TRBD2|few
CASSLARAGGASYEQYF
TGTGCCAGCAGTTTAGCCCGAGCGGGGGGTGCCTCCTACGAGCAGTACTTC
>TRBV11-2|TRBJ2-7|TRBD2|few
CASSFGTRNEQYF
TGTGCCAGCAGCTTCGGGACTAGAAACGAGCAGTACTTC
>TRBV7-9|TRBJ2-6|TRBD1|few
CASSLVDRASGANVLTF
TGTGCCAGCAGCTTAGTTGACAGGGCGTCTGGGGCCAACGTCCTGACTTTC
>TRBV23-1|TRBJ2-7|.|many
CASSQSRKQGGTEQYF
TGCGCCAGCAGTCAATCGCGGAAACAGGGAGGAACCGAGCAGTACTTC
>TRBV28|TRBJ2-3|.|.
CASSSPSAPDTQYF
TGTGCCAGCAGTTCGCCTAGCGCCCCAGATACGCAGTATTTT
>TRBV5-4|TRBJ1-5|.|few
CASSFGGVDQPQHF
TGTGCCAGCAGCTTTGGGGGGGTTGATCAGCCCCAGCATTTT
>TRBV18|TRBJ2-1|TRBD2|.
CASSQLASNLNEQFF
TGTGCCAGCTCACAACTAGCGAGTAATCTGAACGAGCAGTTCTTC
>TRBV13|TRBJ2-7|TRBD2|.
CASSPPGLAGLYEQYF
TGTGCCAGCAGCCCCCCTGGGCTAGCGGGACTCTACGAGCAGTACTTC
>TRBV6-5|TRBJ2-1|.|.
CASSYGAGLSNNEQFF
TGTGCCAGCAGTTACGGGGCAGGACTCTCGAACAATGAGCAGTTCTTC
>TRBV7-6|TRBJ2-2|.|few
CASSLTSRRAAGELFF
TGTGCCAGCAGCTTAACGAGCCGGAGGGCCGCCGGGGAGCTGTTTTTT
>TRBV6-5|TRBJ1-2|.|.
CASSYGPRDYGYTF
TGTGCCAGCAGTTACGGCCCCAGAGACTATGGCTACACCTTC
>TRBV14|TRBJ2-7|.|.
CASSQDSGSYEQYF
TGTGCCAGCAGCCAGGACTCCGGCTCCTACGAGCAGTACTTC
>TRBV5-1|TRBJ1-1|.|few
CASRRTDMNTEAFF
TGCGCCAGCAGGCGGACAGACATGAACACTGAAGCTTTCTTT
>TRBV27|TRBJ2-1|.|.
CASSLGQGYNEQFF
TGTGCCAGCAGTTTAGGTCAGGGCTACAATGAGCAGTTCTTC
>TRBV5-1|TRBJ1-2|.|.
CASSFSAADSRYGYTF
TGCGCCAGCAGCTTCAGCGCAGCGGACAGCCGATATGGCTACACCTTC
>TRBV4-3|TRBJ2-1|.|.
CASSRTRDVNEQFF
TGCGCCAGCAGCCGTACTAGAGATGTGAATGAGCAGTTCTTC
>TRBV2|TRBJ2-2|TRBD2|many
CASSEQAGVAGELFF
TGTGCCAGCAGTGAACAAGCGGGAGTAGCCGGGGAGCTGTTTTTT
>TRBV28|TRBJ1-2|.|few
CASTSGTNNYGYTF
TGTGCCAGCACCTCCGGGACAAATAACTATGGCTACACCTTC
>TRBV6-5|TRBJ2-1|TRBD2|few
CASSRTSGTYNEQFF
TGTGCCAGCAGCCGGACTAGCGGCACCTACAATGAGCAGTTCTTC
>TRBV4-3|TRBJ2-1|TRBD1|few
CASSPMGDRGFNEQFF
TGCGCCAGCAGCCCAATGGGGGACAGGGGTTTTAATGAGCAGTTCTTC
>TRBV18|TRBJ2-7|.|.
CASSPRGATSDHEQYF
TGTGCCAGCTCACCACGGGGGGCTACTTCGGACCACGAGCAGTACTTC
>TRBV5-5|TRBJ2-4|TRBD1|.
CASSLYWGQGNIQYF
TGTGCCAGCAGCTTGTATTGGGGACAGGGAAACATTCAGTACTTC
>TRBV15|TRBJ2-3|TRBD2|.
CATSIGLAGADTQYF
TGTGCCACCAGCATCGGACTAGCGGGAGCGGATACGCAGTATTTT
>TRBV10-3|TRBJ2-1|TRBD2|.
CAISVLGGSSYNEQFF
TGTGCCATCAGTGTCCTTGGCGGGAGCTCCTACAATGAGCAGTTCTTC
>TRBV21-1|TRBJ2-3|.|few
CASSKQGHSTDTQYF
TGTGCCAGCAGCAAGCAGGGGCATAGCACAGATACGCAGTATTTT
>TRBV15|TRBJ2-2|TRBD2|few
CATRTGWTSVTGELFF
TGTGCCACGCGTACAGGATGGACTAGCGTCACCGGGGAGCTGTTTTTT
>TRBV2|TRBJ2-7|.|many
CASSVNYSYEQYF
TGTGCCAGCAGTGTGAATTACTCCTACGAGCAGTACTTC
>TRBV6-6|TRBJ2-7|TRBD2|.
CASSYGGLAGGEQYF
TGTGCCAGCAGTTACGGGGGGTTAGCGGGAGGCGAGCAGTACTTC
>TRBV7-6|TRBJ2-7|.|.
CASSFMGNEQYF
TGTGCCAGCAGCTTTATGGGGAACGAGCAGTACTTC
>TRBV4-3|TRBJ1-2|.|few
CASSQGGAGAGYGYTF
TGCGCCAGCAGCCAAGGAGGAGCGGGGGCCGGCTATGGCTACACCTTC
>TRBV7-3|TRBJ2-7|.|few
CASSLSEGLEQYF
TGTGCCAGCAGCTTAAGTGAGGGACTCGAGCAGTACTTC
>TRBV4-2|TRBJ2-1|TRBD2|few
CASSQRWEGLNEQFF
TGTGCCAGCAGCCAAAGGTGGGAGGGCCTCAATGAGCAGTTCTTC
>TRBV15|TRBJ2-3|.|.
CATATTGTTDTQYF
TGTGCCACCGCTACAACAGGGACCACAGATACGCAGTATTTT
>TRBV18|TRBJ1-1|.|few
CASSRQRNTEAFF
TGTGCCAGCTCACGACAGCGGAACACTGAAGCTTTCTTT
>TRBV5-1|TRBJ2-7|TRBD2|.
CASSPGLARPYEQYF
TGCGCCAGCAGCCCGGGACTAGCGAGACCCTACGAGCAGTACTTC